The 32 T cell receptor beta chains given below trace back to one sample, sequenced in a study of blood T cell repertoires in COVID-19. Repertoires were generated with immunoSEQ multiplex PCR, while TCRdb's copy carries only in-frame clones and drops some. Of approximately 61,000 clones listed, about 90% are singletons. Sample: peripheral blood. These receptors all come from a human donor in a cohort sampled during active COVID-19.

The CDR3 DNA reads TGTGCCAGCTCCCCTGCGGGAGGTGTCCTAGACATTCAGTACTTC. Translating it yields CASSPAGGVLDIQYF. This chain uses TRBV18 with TRBJ2-4; TRBD2 agrees at 8 bases. The CDR3 is made up of 15 amino acids. With 6 bases clipped from V and 8 bases from J, the junction kept 12 bases outside the gene matches. CDR1 KGHSH and CDR2 LQKENI come from the germline V gene.

The V and J genes are TRBV7-8 and TRBJ2-5; D perhaps matches TRBD1 (5 bases). V gave up 0 bases and J gave up 3 bases, with 23 bases separating them. The length of the CDR3 is 19 residues. Germline loops: CDR1 SGHVS, CDR2 FQNEAQ. CDR3 sequence: CASSLARFPQGRVKETQYF. DNA for the CDR3: TGTGCCAGCAGCTTAGCGCGTTTCCCCCAGGGCCGGGTAAAAGAGACCCAGTACTTC.

V gene TRBV5-1 combines with J gene TRBJ2-7, with 10 nucleotides matching TRBD2. The CDR3 is made up of 15 amino acids. V was clipped by 2 bases and J by 2 bases; unmatched bases: 4. Germline CDR1 SGHRS, CDR2 YFSETQ. Written as DNA, the CDR3 is TGCGCCAGCAGCTTCTCAGCGGGAGGGCCCTACGAGCAGTACTTC. As protein: CASSFSAGGPYEQYF. Complete variable domain (other parts from reference TRBV5-1 and TRBJ2-7): KAGVTQTPRYLIKTRGQQVTLSCSPISGHRSVSWYQQTPGQGLQFLFEYFSETQRNKGNFPGRFSGRQFSNSRSEMNVSTLELGDSALYLCASSFSAGGPYEQYFGPGTRLTVT.

The V gene is TRBV27, the J gene TRBJ2-6, with D possibly being TRBD1 (6 bases). The CDR3 length is 18 residues. With 6 bases removed from V and 0 bases from J, the gap between germline ends came to 18 bases. Germline-derived CDR1 and CDR2 are MNHEY and SMNVEV (reference sequence). The CDR3 sequence is CASSLNRALLSGANVLTF. The CDR3 DNA sequence: TGTGCCAGCAGCCTCAACAGGGCCCTCCTCTCTGGGGCCAACGTCCTGACTTTC.

V is TRBV7-3 and J is TRBJ2-6; perhaps TRBD1 as D (5 bases). This CDR3 comprises 16 residues. Germline loops: CDR1 SGHTA, CDR2 FQGTGA. V lost 2 bases and J lost 1, with 9 bases in between. Written as DNA, the CDR3 is TGTGCCAGCAGCTTAGGGGCTGGGTCTGGGGCCAACGTCCTGACTTTC. Protein sequence: CASSLGAGSGANVLTF.

This rearrangement joins TRBV28 to TRBJ1-2; possible D gene TRBD1, 6 bases. The CDR3 is made up of 14 amino acids. The germline V and J ends were trimmed by 2 bases and 3 bases, with 10 bases remaining between them. From germline, CDR1 is MDHEN and CDR2 SYDVKM. The CDR3 nucleotides are TGTGCCAGCAGTTTACCCCCAGGGGACTATGGCTACACCTTC. This gives the protein CASSLPPGDYGYTF.

The genes are TRBV18 and TRBJ1-5, with D tentatively TRBD1 (6 bases). Trimming stripped 5 bases from V and 4 bases from J, with 15 bases between. From germline, CDR1 is KGHSH and CDR2 LQKENI. The CDR3 covers 15 residues. The CDR3 DNA sequence: TGTGCCAGCTCAGAAAACAGGGTGCGGAATCAGCCCCAGCATTTT. Its translation: CASSENRVRNQPQHF.

V gene TRBV11-3 combines with J gene TRBJ1-1, with a tentative D call TRBD1 (6 bases). This CDR3 has 17 residues. The germline V gene encodes CDR1 SGHNT and CDR2 YENEEA. With 0 bases removed from V and 5 bases from J, the gap between germline ends came to 19 bases. The DNA for the CDR3 is TGTGCCAGCAGCTTAGATCAGTGGGGGCTAAGGGGTACTGAAGCTTTCTTT. This translates into CASSLDQWGLRGTEAFF.

The chain uses TRBV28 and TRBJ2-5, with D unresolved. The germline V gene has CDR1 MDHEN and CDR2 SYDVKM. V lost 5 bases and J 6 bases, leaving 13 bases between the germline ends. CDR3 length equals 13 residues. CDR3 DNA sequence: TGTGCCAGCAGTGTACCACTCCTGAAGACCCAGTACTTC. Translating gives CASSVPLLKTQYF.

This rearrangement joins TRBV9 to TRBJ1-5; D uncertain. Looked up from germline, CDR1 is SGDLS and CDR2 is YYNGEE. The CDR3 contains 13 residues. Trimming left V 5 bases short and J 6 bases short, with 12 bases between. This CDR3 is CASSDSYGQPQHF. In DNA form, the CDR3 reads TGTGCCAGCAGTGACTCTTACGGTCAGCCCCAGCATTTT.

This sequence joins TRBV28 and TRBJ1-5; TRBD1 aligns across 7 bases. Germline-derived CDR1 and CDR2 are MDHEN and SYDVKM. The CDR3 contains 17 residues. The trim removed 10 bases at V and 2 bases at J, leaving 17 bases unmatched. The CDR3 nucleotides read TGTGCCACGATTCCAGGAGGGGGCAATACGCGCAATCAGCCCCAGCATTTT. Amino acid sequence: CATIPGGGNTRNQPQHF.

The chain carries TRBV4-3 and TRBJ2-7; 8 bases are a match to TRBD2. This CDR3 region has 15 residues. Germline values: CDR1 LGHNA, CDR2 YSLEER. V dropped 4 bases and J dropped 4; count of bases not matched to a gene: 9. In DNA form, the CDR3 reads TGCGCCAGCAGCCCAAGCGGGAGTGGGTTTTACGAGCAGTACTTC. This sequence encodes CASSPSGSGFYEQYF.

The chain is built from TRBV18 and TRBJ1-1; D perhaps matches TRBD1 (5 bases). Per the germline V gene, CDR1 is KGHSH and CDR2 is LQKENI. Trimming took 2 bases from V and 5 from J, leaving 12 bases between them. This CDR3 is built from 14 residues. The CDR3 reads CASSPSGAATEAFF. The CDR3 nucleotides read TGTGCCAGCTCACCAAGTGGGGCAGCGACTGAAGCTTTCTTT.

The chain has TRBV19 and TRBJ1-2, with 7 bases matching TRBD1. After removal of 3 bases from V and 5 bases from J, the junction contained 18 bases not matched to a gene. Germline CDR1 is LNHDA and CDR2 is SQIVND (reference sequence). This CDR3 is built from 18 residues. The CDR3 reads CASSIKRSGGGLMYGYTF. CDR3 nucleotides: TGTGCCAGTAGTATCAAAAGGAGCGGAGGGGGCCTAATGTATGGCTACACCTTC.

V and J are TRBV2 and TRBJ2-5; 7 bases are shared with TRBD1. CDR3 length: 13 residues. Unmatched junction bases numbered 7, after V lost 7 bases and J lost 5 bases. Germline CDR1 SNHLY, CDR2 FYNNEI. CDR3 amino acids: CASNPDRKETQYF. CDR3 in DNA: TGTGCCAGCAATCCGGACAGGAAGGAGACCCAGTACTTC.

The genes are TRBV18 and TRBJ2-1; D is unclear. V was shortened by 1 base and J by 2 bases, with 9 bases between the two germline ends. This CDR3 is built from 15 residues. Germline lookup yields CDR1 KGHSH and CDR2 LQKENI. The CDR3 here is CASSPRGSAYNEQFF. In DNA form, the CDR3 reads TGTGCCAGCTCACCACGCGGAAGCGCCTACAATGAGCAGTTCTTC. The full variable domain, in which reference TRBV18 and TRBJ2-1 provide the parts outside the CDR3, is NAGVMQNPRHLVRRRGQEARLRCSPMKGHSHVYWYRQLPEEGLKFMVYLQKENIIDESGMPKERFSAEFPKEGPSILRIQQVVRGDSAAYFCASSPRGSAYNEQFFGPGTRLTVL.

The chain has TRBV5-1 and TRBJ2-3; TRBD1 is a possible D gene (6 bases). Germline V gene lookup returns CDR1 SGHRS and CDR2 YFSETQ. V was shortened by 4 bases and J by 2 bases, with 20 bases between the two germline ends. CDR3 length: 17 amino acids. This CDR3 is CASSHTGTHKITDTQYF. For the CDR3, the DNA is TGCGCCAGCAGCCATACCGGGACACATAAAATCACAGATACGCAGTATTTT.

This clone has a single count. The chain links TRBV3-1 (or the pseudogene TRBV3-2) to TRBJ2-2; TRBD2 is a possible D gene (6 bases). CDR1 and CDR2 (germline): LGHDT, YNNKEL (reference sequence). This CDR3 is built from 16 residues. The ends were cut back, 1 base at V and 0 bases at J, with 9 bases in the middle. The CDR3 loop reads CASSQGTKPNTGELFF. The CDR3 DNA is TGTGCCAGCAGCCAAGGGACTAAGCCGAACACCGGGGAGCTGTTTTTT.

This clone was observed a handful of times. This rearrangement joins TRBV4-1 to TRBJ1-3; tentative D call: TRBD1 (5 bases). Germline V gives CDR1 MGHRA, CDR2 YSYEKL. The length of the CDR3 is 20 residues. V was pared by 0 bases and J by 3 bases, with 24 bases between. CDR3 loop: CASSQDQGSVLLGDGNTIYF. In DNA, the CDR3 is TGCGCCAGCAGCCAAGATCAGGGTTCTGTGCTCCTTGGGGATGGAAACACCATATATTTT.

The chain uses TRBV5-6 and TRBJ2-1; weak D call: TRBD2 (6 bases). CDR1 and CDR2 (germline): SGHDT, YYEEEE. This CDR3 contains 16 residues. Trimming shortened V by 1 base and J by 6 bases, and 17 bases separated the two germline ends. The CDR3 protein is CASSLTEGLPLNEQFF. Here the CDR3 DNA reads TGTGCCAGCAGCTTGACCGAGGGACTGCCGCTCAATGAGCAGTTCTTC.

This clone was counted a few times. V and J are TRBV5-8 and TRBJ2-5, with 7 positions matching TRBD2. The germline CDR1 and CDR2 sequences are SGHTS and YDEGEE. V shed 4 bases and J 7 bases; nucleotides not matched to a gene: 13. The CDR3 is 15 residues long. The CDR3 sequence is CASSPPGLLGGTQYF. The CDR3 nucleotides are TGTGCCAGCAGCCCTCCGGGACTACTCGGAGGGACCCAGTACTTC.

The DNA for the CDR3 is TGTGCCAGCAACCTCGACAGGGACACTGAAGCTTTCTTT. Protein product: CASNLDRDTEAFF. The chain carries TRBV6-5 and TRBJ1-1, with 7 bases lining up with TRBD1. The length of the CDR3 is 13 residues. Per the germline V gene, CDR1 is MNHEY and CDR2 is SVGAGI. V shed 7 bases and J 3 bases; nucleotides not matched to a gene: 5.

The rearrangement uses TRBV29-1 and TRBJ2-3; 7 bases line up with TRBD1. The V and J ends lost 2 bases and 1 base, in that order; junction bases with no gene match: 0. Germline CDR1 reads SQVTM; CDR2 reads ANQGSEA. The CDR3 consists of 13 residues. CDR3 DNA: TGCAGCGTTGAAACAGGGGGCACAGATACGCAGTATTTT. Translating gives CSVETGGTDTQYF.

The rearrangement joins TRBV11-3 to TRBJ2-2; TRBD1 matches at 9 bases. The CDR3 sequence is 15 residues long. V shed 5 bases and J 6 bases; nucleotides not matched to a gene: 7. Germline V gives CDR1 SGHNT, CDR2 YENEEA. CDR3 in amino acids: CASSPRDREPGELFF. The CDR3 DNA sequence: TGTGCCAGCAGCCCCCGGGACAGGGAACCCGGGGAGCTGTTTTTT.

This clone was detected once. This chain connects TRBV6-2 or TRBV6-3 to TRBJ2-7; 13 bases agree with TRBD2. This CDR3 contains 14 residues. In germline, CDR1 is MNHEY, CDR2 SVGEGT. V trimming: 6 bases; J trimming: 9 bases; junction bases outside the gene matches: 8. The CDR3 here is CASSRTSGSHGQYF. The CDR3 nucleotides read TGTGCCAGCAGCAGGACTAGCGGGAGTCATGGGCAGTACTTC.

The table lists this clone with a few counts. One junction end disagrees with the germline gene, perhaps due to a read error. The chain is built from TRBV6-9 and TRBJ1-5, with a tentative D call TRBD1 (6 bases). CDR1 is MNHGY, CDR2 SVAAGI, per germline. The CDR3 extends over 20 amino acids. CDR3 coding DNA: TGTGCCCACGCCGGGTTACAGGGCTCCGCAAGGGGGAATAGCAGTCAGCCCCAGCATTTT. Protein sequence: CAHAGLQGSARGNSSQPQHF.

This clone was recorded once. This chain links TRBV7-9 with TRBJ1-4, with a weak D call TRBD1 (5 bases). From germline, CDR1 is SEHNR and CDR2 FQNEAQ (reference sequence). The CDR3 totals 15 residues. Trimming shortened V by 3 bases and J by 0 bases, and 8 bases separated the two germline ends. The CDR3 reads CASSLSGTTNEKLFF. The DNA for the CDR3 is TGTGCCAGCAGCTTGTCAGGGACAACTAATGAAAAACTGTTTTTT.

The genes are TRBV7-6 and TRBJ2-7, with no clear D. Trimming removed 5 bases at V and 6 bases at J, with 20 bases between. The CDR3 totals 15 residues. From germline, CDR1 is SGHVS and CDR2 FNYEAQ. The CDR3 DNA follows: TGTGCCAGCAGCCCATTCGATATCCCTACGGGCGAGCAGTACTTC. It is translated as CASSPFDIPTGEQYF.

The rearrangement joins TRBV6-2 or TRBV6-3 to TRBJ2-1; a weak D match, TRBD1 (5 bases). The germline gives CDR1 MNHEY, CDR2 SVGEGT. The CDR3 is 15 amino acids. Trimming cost V 2 bases and J 0 bases, with 8 bases left between them. In DNA, the CDR3 is TGTGCCAGCAGTTACCGACAGAGCTCCTACAATGAGCAGTTCTTC. It specifies CASSYRQSSYNEQFF.

The rearrangement links TRBV6-5 to TRBJ1-5; D is ambiguous. Between the trimmed V and J ends, which lost 0 bases and 6 bases, there was a span of 12 bases. Per germline, CDR1 MNHEY and CDR2 SVGAGI. This CDR3 is 15 amino acids long. CDR3 region: CASSYSAREGQPQHF. CDR3 nucleotides: TGTGCCAGCAGTTACTCGGCGAGGGAAGGTCAGCCCCAGCATTTT.

The chain carries TRBV9 and TRBJ1-1; perhaps TRBD1 as D (5 bases). Germline CDR1 is SGDLS and CDR2 is YYNGEE. This CDR3 is built from 16 residues. The ends were cut back, 0 bases at V and 1 base at J, with 13 bases in the middle. The DNA for the CDR3 is TGTGCCAGCAGCGTAGACCAGGGTAGAGGGAACACTGAAGCTTTCTTT. Its protein product is CASSVDQGRGNTEAFF.

This chain links TRBV2 with TRBJ1-3; D gene ambiguous. The CDR3 extends over 14 amino acids. Trimming cost V 7 bases and J 0 bases, with 10 bases left between them. The germline CDR1 and CDR2 sequences are SNHLY and FYNNEI. The DNA of the CDR3 is TGTGCCAGCACGAAGCTGATCTCTGGAAACACCATATATTTT. It is translated as CASTKLISGNTIYF. Supplemented by reference TRBV2 and TRBJ1-3, the full variable domain reads EPEVTQTPSHQVTQMGQEVILRCVPISNHLYFYWYRQILGQKVEFLVSFYNNEISEKSEIFDDQFSVERPDGSNFTLKIRSTKLEDSAMYFCASTKLISGNTIYFGEGSWLTVV.